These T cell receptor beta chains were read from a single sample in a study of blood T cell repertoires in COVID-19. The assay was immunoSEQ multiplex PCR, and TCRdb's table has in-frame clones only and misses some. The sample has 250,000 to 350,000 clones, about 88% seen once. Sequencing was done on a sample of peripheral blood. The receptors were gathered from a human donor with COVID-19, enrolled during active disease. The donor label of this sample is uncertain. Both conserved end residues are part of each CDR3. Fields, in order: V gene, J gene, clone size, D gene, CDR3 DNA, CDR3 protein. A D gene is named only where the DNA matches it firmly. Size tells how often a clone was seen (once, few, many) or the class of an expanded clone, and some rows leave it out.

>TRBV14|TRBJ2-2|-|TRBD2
TGTGCCAGCAGCCAAGGGACTAGAAACACCGGGGAGCTGTTTTTT
CASSQGTRNTGELFF
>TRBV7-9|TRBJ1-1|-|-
TGTGCCAGCAGCCGCCCGGGACAAATGAACACTGAAGCTTTCTTT
CASSRPGQMNTEAFF
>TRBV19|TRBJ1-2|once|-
TGTGCCAGTAGTCTTCGCGCATTACCTAACTATGGCTACACCTTC
CASSLRALPNYGYTF
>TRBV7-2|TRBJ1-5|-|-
TGTGCCAGCAGCCTTGACAGAGATCAGCCCCAGCATTTT
CASSLDRDQPQHF
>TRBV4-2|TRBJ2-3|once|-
TGTGCCAGCAGCCAAGAATCTGTAGATACGCAGTATTTT
CASSQESVDTQYF
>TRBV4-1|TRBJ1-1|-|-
TGCGCCAGCAGCCAAGACTCAGGGTATTCAGCTTTCTTT
CASSQDSGYSAFF
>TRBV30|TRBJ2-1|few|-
TGTGCCTGGAGTGTAGGGAGGAGGGTCTACAATGAGCAGTTCTTC
CAWSVGRRVYNEQFF
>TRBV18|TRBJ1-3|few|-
TGTGCCAGCTCACCACGGGTACAGTCGGACACCATATATTTT
CASSPRVQSDTIYF
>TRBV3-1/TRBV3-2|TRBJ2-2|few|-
TGTGCCAGCAGCCTAAGAGGCGATAACACCGGGGAGCTGTTTTTT
CASSLRGDNTGELFF
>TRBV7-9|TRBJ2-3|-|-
TGTGCCAGCAGCTTAACGGGTATTAGCACAGATACGCAGTATTTT
CASSLTGISTDTQYF
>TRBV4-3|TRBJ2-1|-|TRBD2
TGCGCCAGCAGCCAAGAGGCTAGCGGGAGCAATGAGCAGTTCTTC
CASSQEASGSNEQFF
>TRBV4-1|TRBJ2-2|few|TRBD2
TGCGCCAGCAGCCAAAGCCAACCCGGGAGGGCCTTCGGCGGGGAGCTGTTTTTT
CASSQSQPGRAFGGELFF
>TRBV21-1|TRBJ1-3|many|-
TGTGCCCCCCCGCGACAGCGGGGCGGAAACACCATATATTTT
CAPPRQRGGNTIYF
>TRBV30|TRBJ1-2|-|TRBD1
TGTGCTGTAGCTCAGGGGGATTCTTATGGCTACACCTTC
CAVAQGDSYGYTF
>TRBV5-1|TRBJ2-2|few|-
TGCGCCAGCAGCTACTCACCGGACACCGGGGAGCTGTTTTTT
CASSYSPDTGELFF
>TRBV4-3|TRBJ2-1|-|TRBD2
TGCGCCAGCAGCCCAAGCGGGAGGGGGGACAATGAGCAGTTCTTC
CASSPSGRGDNEQFF
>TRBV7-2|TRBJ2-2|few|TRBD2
TGTGCCAGCAGCCCGGAGGGACTAGCGGGATTGGGTACCGGGGAGCTGTTTTTT
CASSPEGLAGLGTGELFF
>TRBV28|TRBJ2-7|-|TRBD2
TGTGCCCGCAAACGGGGGGGGGCTGGTTCCTTACTCCGCTCCTACGAGCAGTACTTC
CARKRGGAGSLLRSYEQYF
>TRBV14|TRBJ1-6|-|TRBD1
TGTGCCAGCAGCCCCGCGACAGGGGGAAATTCACCCCTCCACTTT
CASSPATGGNSPLHF
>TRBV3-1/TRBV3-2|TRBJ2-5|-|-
TGTGCCAGCAGCCTCCGGGGTACCCAAGAGACCCAGTACTTC
CASSLRGTQETQYF
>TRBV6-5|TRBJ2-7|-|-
TGTGCCAGCCGTAAGGCGGGTCAATCCTACGAGCAGTACTTC
CASRKAGQSYEQYF
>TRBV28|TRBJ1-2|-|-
TGTGCCAGCACCCCCTTCGCAGGCGTTAACTATGGCTACACCTTC
CASTPFAGVNYGYTF
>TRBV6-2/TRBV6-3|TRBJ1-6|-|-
TGTGCCAGCAGTTACATGAGGAATTCACCCCTCCACTTT
CASSYMRNSPLHF
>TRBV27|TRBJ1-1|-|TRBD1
TGTGCCAGCAGTAGCAGGGGGCCTCGCACTGAAGCTTTCTTT
CASSSRGPRTEAFF
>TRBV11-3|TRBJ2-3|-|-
TGTGCCAGCAGCTTACTCCGGGGAGATACGCAGTATTTT
CASSLLRGDTQYF
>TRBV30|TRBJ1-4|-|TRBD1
TGTGCCTGCCCGGGACAGTCTAATGAAAAACTGTTTTTT
CACPGQSNEKLFF
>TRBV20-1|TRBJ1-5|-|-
TGCAGTGTTGAAGGGGGGGTCCAGCATTTT
CSVEGGVQHF
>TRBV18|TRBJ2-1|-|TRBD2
TGTGCCAGCTCACCCTCAACCAGCGGGATTCCCAATGAGCAGTTCTTC
CASSPSTSGIPNEQFF
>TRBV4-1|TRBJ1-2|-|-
TGCGCCAGCAGCCAAGATCCCCCCCAGGGAAGCAATGGCTACACCTTC
CASSQDPPQGSNGYTF
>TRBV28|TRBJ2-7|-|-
TGTGCCAGCAGTCCCCCAGGGGACGTTGGATACGAGCAGTACTTC
CASSPPGDVGYEQYF
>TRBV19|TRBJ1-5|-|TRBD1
TGTGCCAGTTCGGAAACAGGGGGCGCATATCAGCCCCAGCATTTT
CASSETGGAYQPQHF
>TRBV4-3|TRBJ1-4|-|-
TGCGCCAGCAGCCAAGCGGGGGGCAGTTCAAATGAAAAACTGTTTTTT
CASSQAGGSSNEKLFF
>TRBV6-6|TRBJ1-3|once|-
TGTGCCAGCAGCCCGCGGGGTGGAAACACCATATATTTT
CASSPRGGNTIYF
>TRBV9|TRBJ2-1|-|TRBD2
TGTGCCAGCAGCGTACTAGCGGGAGAGACCAATGAGCAGTTCTTC
CASSVLAGETNEQFF
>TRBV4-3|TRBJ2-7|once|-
TGCGCCAGCAGCCAAGGAGGAAACGGGGACTACGAGCAGTACTTC
CASSQGGNGDYEQYF
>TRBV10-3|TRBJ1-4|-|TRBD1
TGTGCCATCAGTGAGTGGACAGGAGCTAATGAAAAACTGTTTTTT
CAISEWTGANEKLFF
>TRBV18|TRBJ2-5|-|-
TGTGCCAGCTCCACCGGGGAGACCCAGTACTTC
CASSTGETQYF
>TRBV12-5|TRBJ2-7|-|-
TGTGCTAGTGGCCCCCAGACAGATTCCTACGAGCAGTACTTC
CASGPQTDSYEQYF
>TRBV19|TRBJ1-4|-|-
TGTGCCAGTAGTATCCGTCTGACTAGTGGATGGGCTAATGAAAAACTGTTTTTT
CASSIRLTSGWANEKLFF
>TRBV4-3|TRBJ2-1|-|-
TGCGCCAGCAGCCAAGATGGAGGGTTTTACAATGAGCAGTTCTTC
CASSQDGGFYNEQFF
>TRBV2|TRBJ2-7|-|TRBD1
TGTGCCAGCAGTGAGGGGGACAGGGGAGCGGACTACGAGCAGTACTTC
CASSEGDRGADYEQYF
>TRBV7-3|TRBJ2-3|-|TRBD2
TGTGCCAGCAGCTTAACGGGGACTAGTGCGGATACGCAGTATTTT
CASSLTGTSADTQYF
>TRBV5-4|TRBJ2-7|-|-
TGTGCCAGCAGCCAAATTGGCGGGGCCTACGAGCAGTACTTC
CASSQIGGAYEQYF
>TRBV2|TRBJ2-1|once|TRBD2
TGTGCCAGCCAACCCAGGACTAGCGGGAGTGGTGAGCAGTTCTTC
CASQPRTSGSGEQFF
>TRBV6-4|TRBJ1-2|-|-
TGTGCCACCCGGGGTTCCTCTTATGGCTACACCTTC
CATRGSSYGYTF
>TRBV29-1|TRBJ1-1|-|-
TGCAGCGTCGTACACGCCCAGAACACTGAAGCTTTCTTT
CSVVHAQNTEAFF
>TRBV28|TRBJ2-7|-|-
TGTGCCAGCAGACCAGGGGGGTTGGCCTACGAGCAGTACTTC
CASRPGGLAYEQYF
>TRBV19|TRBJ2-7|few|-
TGTGCCAGTAGTATAAGCGGCAGCTCCTACGAGCAGTACTTC
CASSISGSSYEQYF
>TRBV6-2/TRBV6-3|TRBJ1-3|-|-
TGTGCCAGCAGCCCTCAGGGGAGGGGCGCCGGAAACACCATATATTTT
CASSPQGRGAGNTIYF
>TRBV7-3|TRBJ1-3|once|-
TGTGCCAGCAGCGCGACCGGGGGTTCTGGAAACACCATATATTTT
CASSATGGSGNTIYF
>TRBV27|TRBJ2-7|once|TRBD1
TGTGCCAGAGAGGGACAGGGCCCCCACGAGCAGTACTTC
CAREGQGPHEQYF
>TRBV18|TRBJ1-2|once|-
TGTGCCAGCTCACCACCGGCGGAGGGACACTATGGCTACACCTTC
CASSPPAEGHYGYTF
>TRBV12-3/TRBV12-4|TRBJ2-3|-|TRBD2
TGTGCCAGCAGAACTAGCGGCACAGATACGCAGTATTTT
CASRTSGTDTQYF
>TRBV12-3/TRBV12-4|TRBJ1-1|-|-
TGTGCCAGCAGCCAGACAGGAAACACTGAAGCTTTCTTT
CASSQTGNTEAFF
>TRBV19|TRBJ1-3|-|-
TGTGCCAGTAGTATTTGGTCACCTCCGAGCTCTGGAAACACCATATATTTT
CASSIWSPPSSGNTIYF
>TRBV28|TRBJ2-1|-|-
TGTGCCAGCAGTTTAGGACAGCCGGGGACCCGTGAGCAGTTCTTC
CASSLGQPGTREQFF
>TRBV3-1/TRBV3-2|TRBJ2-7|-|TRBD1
TGTGCCAGCGAGGGGGCCTCCTACGAGCAGTACTTC
CASEGASYEQYF
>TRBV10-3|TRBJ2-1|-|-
TGTGCCATCAGCGGACGTACCACCGGACTATCCAGTAACAATGAGCAGTTCTTC
CAISGRTTGLSSNNEQFF